A selection of T cell receptor beta chains follows, all from one sample in a study of metastatic and nonmetastatic thyroid tumors. TCRdb re-called clones from the PCR reads using MiXCR. The sample has about 53,000 clones; more than 20% are singletons. The material sequenced was blood. These receptors were obtained from a female donor with papillary thyroid cancer or a benign thyroid nodule (not recorded which). Some clones in this sample may be carry-over from other donors' samples. Each CDR3 is given with its conserved first and last residue. Fields, in order: CDR3 DNA, CDR3 protein, CDR3 length, J gene, D gene, V gene, clone size. D genes are given only for firm matches. Clone size is stated in some rows and not others, as once, few, many or a class when expanded.

cdr3_nt: TGTGCCAGCAGGGGACTAGCGGGAGGCGGGGCTCGTGAGACCCAGTACTTC; cdr3_aa: CASRGLAGGGARETQYF; cdr3_length: 17; j_call: TRBJ2-5; d_call: TRBD2; v_call: TRBV27; clone_size: many
cdr3_nt: TGTGCCAGCTCACCGGGAAAGGGGGACACCGGGGAGCTGTTTTTT; cdr3_aa: CASSPGKGDTGELFF; cdr3_length: 15; j_call: TRBJ2-2; d_call: .; v_call: TRBV18; clone_size: .
cdr3_nt: TGCGCCAGCAGCACCGGAGCGATGAGCACAGATACGCAGTATTTT; cdr3_aa: CASSTGAMSTDTQYF; cdr3_length: 15; j_call: TRBJ2-3; d_call: .; v_call: TRBV5-1; clone_size: many
cdr3_nt: TGCGCCAGCAGCTTGGTCTATGGCTACGAGCAGTACTTC; cdr3_aa: CASSLVYGYEQYF; cdr3_length: 13; j_call: TRBJ2-7; d_call: .; v_call: TRBV5-1; clone_size: .
cdr3_nt: TGTGCCAGCAGTGAATTAGGACAGGGGGCGGTCTATGGCTACACCTTC; cdr3_aa: CASSELGQGAVYGYTF; cdr3_length: 16; j_call: TRBJ1-2; d_call: TRBD1; v_call: TRBV6-1; clone_size: many
cdr3_nt: TGTGCCAGCTCACCAAACAGCAATCAGCCCCAGCATTTT; cdr3_aa: CASSPNSNQPQHF; cdr3_length: 13; j_call: TRBJ1-5; d_call: .; v_call: TRBV18; clone_size: many
cdr3_nt: TGCGCCAGCAGCCCAGACCGGACAGCGAACACCGGGGACCGGTTTTTT; cdr3_aa: CASSPDRTANTGDRFF; cdr3_length: 16; j_call: TRBJ2-2; d_call: .; v_call: TRBV5-1; clone_size: .
cdr3_nt: TGCAGTGCTAAGAAGAGACAGTCTGGGGGAACCTACGAGCAGTACTTC; cdr3_aa: CSAKKRQSGGTYEQYF; cdr3_length: 16; j_call: TRBJ2-7; d_call: .; v_call: TRBV20-1; clone_size: many
cdr3_nt: TGTGCCAGTAGTCACTCTAATTCACCCCTCCACTTT; cdr3_aa: CASSHSNSPLHF; cdr3_length: 12; j_call: TRBJ1-6; d_call: .; v_call: TRBV19; clone_size: many
cdr3_nt: TGTGCCAGCAGTGGCTACAGGGAGTTCACTGAAGCTTTCTTT; cdr3_aa: CASSGYREFTEAFF; cdr3_length: 14; j_call: TRBJ1-1; d_call: .; v_call: TRBV6-1; clone_size: many
cdr3_nt: TGTGCCAGTAGTATCCAGGTCGGAGATACGCAGTATTTT; cdr3_aa: CASSIQVGDTQYF; cdr3_length: 13; j_call: TRBJ2-3; d_call: .; v_call: TRBV19; clone_size: many
cdr3_nt: TGTGCCAGCAGGGAGGGGACCACCCCTGCCCACGAGCAGTACTTC; cdr3_aa: CASREGTTPAHEQYF; cdr3_length: 15; j_call: TRBJ2-7; d_call: .; v_call: TRBV7-2; clone_size: .
cdr3_nt: TGTGCCAGCAGTTTCAGACAGTGTGATACTGAAGCTTTCTTT; cdr3_aa: CASSFRQCDTEAFF; cdr3_length: 14; j_call: TRBJ1-1; d_call: .; v_call: TRBV12-3/TRBV12-4; clone_size: .
cdr3_nt: TGTGCCATCAGCGGAAGGGGGTCTGTGAACACCATATATTTT; cdr3_aa: CAISGRGSVNTIYF; cdr3_length: 14; j_call: TRBJ1-3; d_call: .; v_call: TRBV27; clone_size: .
cdr3_nt: TGTGCCAGCAGTCTGGATACCGGGGAGCTGTTTTTT; cdr3_aa: CASSLDTGELFF; cdr3_length: 12; j_call: TRBJ2-2; d_call: .; v_call: TRBV2; clone_size: many
cdr3_nt: TGTGCCACCAGTGGTGGGGGAGGGACCCAGTACTTC; cdr3_aa: CATSGGGGTQYF; cdr3_length: 12; j_call: TRBJ2-5; d_call: .; v_call: TRBV24-1; clone_size: many
cdr3_nt: TGTGCCAGCAGTTTTGGGACATCAGGGGAAAAACTGTTTTTT; cdr3_aa: CASSFGTSGEKLFF; cdr3_length: 14; j_call: TRBJ1-4; d_call: .; v_call: TRBV12-3/TRBV12-4; clone_size: many
cdr3_nt: TGTGCCAGCAGCAGGGACCTGAGCTCTGGAAACACCATATATTTT; cdr3_aa: CASSRDLSSGNTIYF; cdr3_length: 15; j_call: TRBJ1-3; d_call: .; v_call: TRBV6-1; clone_size: medium-sized
cdr3_nt: TGTGCCAGCAGTTTAGGACTTAGCTCCTACAATGAGCAGTTCTTC; cdr3_aa: CASSLGLSSYNEQFF; cdr3_length: 15; j_call: TRBJ2-1; d_call: .; v_call: TRBV28; clone_size: many
cdr3_nt: TGTGCCAGCAGCTTAGGCGGGAGGGACTACAATGAGCAGTTCTTC; cdr3_aa: CASSLGGRDYNEQFF; cdr3_length: 15; j_call: TRBJ2-1; d_call: TRBD2; v_call: TRBV11-1; clone_size: many
cdr3_nt: TGTGCCACCAGCAGAGAAGGGACAGGGGGTGGGTCACCCCTCCACTTT; cdr3_aa: CATSREGTGGGSPLHF; cdr3_length: 16; j_call: TRBJ1-6; d_call: TRBD1; v_call: TRBV15; clone_size: many
cdr3_nt: TGCAGTGCTCCCGGGACAAAGAACACTGAAGCTTTCTTT; cdr3_aa: CSAPGTKNTEAFF; cdr3_length: 13; j_call: TRBJ1-1; d_call: .; v_call: TRBV20-1; clone_size: many
cdr3_nt: TGCAGTGCTAGACCAGTAAACTACGAGTATTACTTC; cdr3_aa: CSARPVNYEYYF; cdr3_length: 12; j_call: TRBJ2-7; d_call: .; v_call: TRBV20-1; clone_size: .
cdr3_nt: TGTGCCAGCAGCCCCTCTGACGGTGACTATTCCTACAATGAGCAGTTCTTC; cdr3_aa: CASSPSDGDYSYNEQFF; cdr3_length: 17; j_call: TRBJ2-1; d_call: .; v_call: TRBV9; clone_size: many
cdr3_nt: TGTGCCAGTATAACTCAGGGGAATTCACCCCTCCACTTT; cdr3_aa: CASITQGNSPLHF; cdr3_length: 13; j_call: TRBJ1-6; d_call: .; v_call: TRBV28; clone_size: few
cdr3_nt: TGTGCCAGCAGTCGGACCCAAGGGGCCTACAATGAGCAGTTCTTC; cdr3_aa: CASSRTQGAYNEQFF; cdr3_length: 15; j_call: TRBJ2-1; d_call: .; v_call: TRBV6-1; clone_size: .
cdr3_nt: TGCAGTCTCCGGCCCCAACAAGTAGGCAAAAACATTCAGTACTTC; cdr3_aa: CSLRPQQVGKNIQYF; cdr3_length: 15; j_call: TRBJ2-4; d_call: .; v_call: TRBV20-1; clone_size: many
cdr3_nt: TGTGCCAGCAGTCCTCCTGGGGGGCTCACTGGAAACACCATATATTTT; cdr3_aa: CASSPPGGLTGNTIYF; cdr3_length: 16; j_call: TRBJ1-3; d_call: .; v_call: TRBV28; clone_size: many
cdr3_nt: TGTGCCAGTAGAGACCAGATGACAGATACGCAGTATTTT; cdr3_aa: CASRDQMTDTQYF; cdr3_length: 13; j_call: TRBJ2-3; d_call: .; v_call: TRBV19; clone_size: many
cdr3_nt: TGTGCCAGCAGTTTGTACATAGCGGGAGACGGCGGGGAGCTGTTTTTT; cdr3_aa: CASSLYIAGDGGELFF; cdr3_length: 16; j_call: TRBJ2-2; d_call: TRBD2; v_call: TRBV28; clone_size: many
cdr3_nt: TGCGCCAGCAGCTTAGGGGGAAATCCTAATTCACCCCTCCACTTT; cdr3_aa: CASSLGGNPNSPLHF; cdr3_length: 15; j_call: TRBJ1-6; d_call: .; v_call: TRBV5-1; clone_size: many
cdr3_nt: TGCAGTGTAGCGGGGACAGGGGGCCACAATGAGCAGTTCTTC; cdr3_aa: CSVAGTGGHNEQFF; cdr3_length: 14; j_call: TRBJ2-1; d_call: TRBD1; v_call: TRBV20-1; clone_size: many
cdr3_nt: TGTGCCAGCAGTTCCCTAGCGGCCACAGATACGCAGTATTTT; cdr3_aa: CASSSLAATDTQYF; cdr3_length: 14; j_call: TRBJ2-3; d_call: TRBD2; v_call: TRBV27; clone_size: many
cdr3_nt: TGTGCCAGCACCTCCGACAGGGAGGAAGGCTACACCTTC; cdr3_aa: CASTSDREEGYTF; cdr3_length: 13; j_call: TRBJ1-2; d_call: TRBD1; v_call: TRBV5-6; clone_size: many
cdr3_nt: TGTGCCAGCAGTGATCGCCCAAGAGGGAGACAGTTCTTC; cdr3_aa: CASSDRPRGRQFF; cdr3_length: 13; j_call: TRBJ2-1; d_call: .; v_call: TRBV6-1; clone_size: few
cdr3_nt: TGCAGTGCTAGAGATTCTGAGGCAGGGGGCATTAGGGATACGCAGTATTTT; cdr3_aa: CSARDSEAGGIRDTQYF; cdr3_length: 17; j_call: TRBJ2-3; d_call: TRBD1; v_call: TRBV20-1; clone_size: many
cdr3_nt: TGTGCCAGCAGTTACTCCCGGACAGGGAACTATGGCTACACCTTC; cdr3_aa: CASSYSRTGNYGYTF; cdr3_length: 15; j_call: TRBJ1-2; d_call: TRBD1; v_call: TRBV6-6; clone_size: many
cdr3_nt: TGTGCCAGCAGTTACGCGGCGGGCTACGAGCAGTACTTC; cdr3_aa: CASSYAAGYEQYF; cdr3_length: 13; j_call: TRBJ2-7; d_call: .; v_call: TRBV6-5; clone_size: many
cdr3_nt: TGTGCCAGCAGCCATCTCTCCGGGGCTCTCGAGCAGTACTTC; cdr3_aa: CASSHLSGALEQYF; cdr3_length: 14; j_call: TRBJ2-7; d_call: .; v_call: TRBV3-1; clone_size: many
cdr3_nt: TGTGCCAGCAGTGCAAGGGCGGAGGTAGATACGCAGTATTTT; cdr3_aa: CASSARAEVDTQYF; cdr3_length: 14; j_call: TRBJ2-3; d_call: .; v_call: TRBV9; clone_size: many
cdr3_nt: TGTGCCAGCAGCTTTAGGGCAGGGATGGGGACTGAAGCTTTCTTT; cdr3_aa: CASSFRAGMGTEAFF; cdr3_length: 15; j_call: TRBJ1-1; d_call: .; v_call: TRBV7-2; clone_size: many
cdr3_nt: TGTGCCAGCAGTACCCCGGAGCCCACAGATACTCAGTTTTTT; cdr3_aa: CASSTPEPTDTQFF; cdr3_length: 14; j_call: TRBJ2-3; d_call: .; v_call: TRBV27; clone_size: .
cdr3_nt: TGTGCCAGCAGTTGGGACGAAAACTCCTACGAGCAGTACTTC; cdr3_aa: CASSWDENSYEQYF; cdr3_length: 14; j_call: TRBJ2-7; d_call: .; v_call: TRBV27; clone_size: many
cdr3_nt: TGTGCCAGCAGGGCAGACAGGATGGACGAGCAGTACTTC; cdr3_aa: CASRADRMDEQYF; cdr3_length: 13; j_call: TRBJ2-7; d_call: .; v_call: TRBV28; clone_size: many
cdr3_nt: TGTGCCAGCTCACCCAGGGGCTATGGCTACACCTTC; cdr3_aa: CASSPRGYGYTF; cdr3_length: 12; j_call: TRBJ1-2; d_call: .; v_call: TRBV18; clone_size: many
cdr3_nt: TGTGCCAGCACGACAACGGCCATAAACATTCAGTACTTC; cdr3_aa: CASTTTAINIQYF; cdr3_length: 13; j_call: TRBJ2-4; d_call: .; v_call: TRBV28; clone_size: many
cdr3_nt: TGCGCCAGCAGCTTGGCCGGGGGGTCACAAGAGACCAAGTACTTC; cdr3_aa: CASSLAGGSQETKYF; cdr3_length: 15; j_call: TRBJ2-5; d_call: TRBD2; v_call: TRBV5-1; clone_size: .
cdr3_nt: TGTGCCAGCATATCGGGACCCAGCTCTGGAAACACCATATATTTT; cdr3_aa: CASISGPSSGNTIYF; cdr3_length: 15; j_call: TRBJ1-3; d_call: .; v_call: TRBV5-4; clone_size: many
cdr3_nt: TGTGCCAGCAGTGAAGCAGAAGGGAGAAAACTGTTCTTT; cdr3_aa: CASSEAEGRKLFF; cdr3_length: 13; j_call: TRBJ1-4; d_call: .; v_call: TRBV6-1; clone_size: .
cdr3_nt: TGCGCCAGCAGTGTAGGGAGTGCAACTAATGAAAAACTGTTTTTT; cdr3_aa: CASSVGSATNEKLFF; cdr3_length: 15; j_call: TRBJ1-4; d_call: .; v_call: TRBV5-1; clone_size: many
cdr3_nt: TGTGCCACCCGGGGACAGGGTTCCTCCGGGGAGCTGTTTTTT; cdr3_aa: CATRGQGSSGELFF; cdr3_length: 14; j_call: TRBJ2-2; d_call: TRBD1; v_call: TRBV24-1; clone_size: many
cdr3_nt: TGTGCCAGCAGTGAAAATGGAGTAGCACTTCCCTACGAGCAGTACTTC; cdr3_aa: CASSENGVALPYEQYF; cdr3_length: 16; j_call: TRBJ2-7; d_call: .; v_call: TRBV25-1; clone_size: few
cdr3_nt: TGTGCCAGCAGTTACTCCCCGTACTGGGCTTTCGAGCAGTACTTC; cdr3_aa: CASSYSPYWAFEQYF; cdr3_length: 15; j_call: TRBJ2-7; d_call: .; v_call: TRBV6-5; clone_size: .
cdr3_nt: TGCGCCAGAAGCGTATCCCAGGGACAGGGGTACAATGAGCAGTTCTTC; cdr3_aa: CARSVSQGQGYNEQFF; cdr3_length: 16; j_call: TRBJ2-1; d_call: TRBD1; v_call: TRBV5-1; clone_size: .
cdr3_nt: TGTGCCAGCACCCATGGCCGGGAGCTGTTTTTT; cdr3_aa: CASTHGRELFF; cdr3_length: 11; j_call: TRBJ2-2; d_call: .; v_call: TRBV9; clone_size: many
cdr3_nt: TGTGCCAGCAGTGAATACGGGACAGGGACCCCCTACGAGCAGTACTTC; cdr3_aa: CASSEYGTGTPYEQYF; cdr3_length: 16; j_call: TRBJ2-7; d_call: TRBD1; v_call: TRBV25-1; clone_size: many
cdr3_nt: TGTGCCAGCAGCTTACTGGCACCAGATACGCAGTATTTT; cdr3_aa: CASSLLAPDTQYF; cdr3_length: 13; j_call: TRBJ2-3; d_call: .; v_call: TRBV11-2; clone_size: many
cdr3_nt: TGCAGTGCTAGAGATCAGGCTAGCGGCAACGAGCAGTACTTC; cdr3_aa: CSARDQASGNEQYF; cdr3_length: 14; j_call: TRBJ2-7; d_call: TRBD2; v_call: TRBV20-1; clone_size: many
cdr3_nt: TGCAGTGCTCGTCTTGGCGGCGGGAGTTACAATGAGCAGTTCTTC; cdr3_aa: CSARLGGGSYNEQFF; cdr3_length: 15; j_call: TRBJ2-1; d_call: TRBD2; v_call: TRBV20-1; clone_size: many